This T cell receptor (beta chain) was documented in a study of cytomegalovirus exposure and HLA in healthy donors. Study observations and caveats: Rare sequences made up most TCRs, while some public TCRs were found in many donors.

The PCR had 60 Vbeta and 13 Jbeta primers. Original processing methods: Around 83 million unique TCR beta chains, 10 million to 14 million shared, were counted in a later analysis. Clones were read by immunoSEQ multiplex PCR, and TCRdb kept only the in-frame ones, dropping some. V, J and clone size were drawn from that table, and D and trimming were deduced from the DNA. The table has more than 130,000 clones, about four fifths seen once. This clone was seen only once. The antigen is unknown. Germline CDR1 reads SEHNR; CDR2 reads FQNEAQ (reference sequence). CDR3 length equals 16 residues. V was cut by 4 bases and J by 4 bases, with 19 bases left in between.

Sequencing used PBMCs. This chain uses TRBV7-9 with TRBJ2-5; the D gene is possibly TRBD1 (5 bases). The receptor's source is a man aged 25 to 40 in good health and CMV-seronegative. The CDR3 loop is CASSWIVDRPRETQYF. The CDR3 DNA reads TGTGCCAGCAGCTGGATTGTAGACAGACCCCGAGAGACCCAGTACTTC.